The next 6 T cell receptor beta chains were all read from a single sample in a study of shared clonotypes between healthy human individuals (dated by TCRdb to about 2020). The receptor library was made with the immunoSEQ multiplex PCR assay. This is the immuneACCESS table as TCRdb keeps it, with only in-frame sequences that have V and J called. A part of the clones is gone; compared with another copy, unresolved V genes explain less than half, and the rest is unexplained. Within this sample are around 1.9 million clones, with roughly 91% of them counted one time only. Roughly 1.7% of the sample is taken by the ten largest. CD8 naive samples were obtained by positive selection for CCR7 among CD45RO-negative cells, yielding a CD45RA+CCR7+ population from which TemRA cells were excluded. Sequenced input: naive CD8+ T cells from PBMCs. Reading the label with the study, this specimen's cell subset or site is: CD45RA+CCR7+. These receptors all stem from a young man in good health. Some clones in this sample may be carry-over from other donors' samples.

V is TRBV7-2 and J is TRBJ2-1; D gene uncertain. V lost 4 bases and J lost 10, with 11 bases in between. The CDR3 runs 12 residues. CDR1 and CDR2 (germline): SGHTA, FQGNSA. The CDR3 nucleotides are TGTGCCAGCAGCTCCCGTTCGTGGGAGCAGTTCTTC. Amino acid sequence: CASSSRSWEQFF.

The chain recombines TRBV9 with TRBJ1-2; weak D call: TRBD1 (5 bases). Germline CDR1 is SGDLS and CDR2 is YYNGEE. V lost 4 bases and J 6 bases, leaving 19 bases between the germline ends. The CDR3 is made up of 15 amino acids. The CDR3: CASSLHRGPPDGYTF. The CDR3 DNA reads TGTGCCAGCAGCCTTCATCGGGGACCCCCCGATGGCTACACCTTC.

Comments on this clone: Within the sample, other DNA sequences also encode this same CDR3. The DNA for the CDR3 is TGTGCCAGCATACGGGGCTCCTACGAGCAGTACTTC. It encodes CASIRGSYEQYF. The J gene is TRBJ2-7, the V gene TRBV2; perhaps TRBD2 as D (5 bases). This CDR3 spans 12 amino acids. Per germline, CDR1 SNHLY and CDR2 FYNNEI. Deletions cut 7 bases from V and 0 bases from J, with 7 bases between.

The CDR3: CASSVGVSGTDTQYF. In DNA form, the CDR3 reads TGTGCCAGCAGCGTAGGGGTTAGCGGGACAGATACGCAGTATTTT. The chain links TRBV9 to TRBJ2-3, with TRBD2 identical over 7 bases. After removal of 0 bases from V and 3 bases from J, the junction contained 4 bases not matched to a gene. The CDR3 has 15 amino acids. The germline CDR1 and CDR2 sequences are SGDLS and YYNGEE. Looking up the rest from reference TRBV9 and TRBJ2-3 gives the full variable domain: DSGVTQTPKHLITATGQRVTLRCSPRSGDLSVYWYQQSLDQGLQFLIQYYNGEERAKGNILERFSAQQFPDLHSELNLSSLELGDSALYFCASSVGVSGTDTQYFGPGTRLTVL.

As to this clone: The sample holds other DNA sequences that translate to the same CDR3. The J gene is TRBJ2-7, the V gene TRBV19; D not certain. Trimming removed 3 bases from V and 2 bases from J, with 8 bases in between. CDR3 size: 13 residues. The germline V gene has CDR1 LNHDA and CDR2 SQIVND (reference sequence). CDR3 nucleotides: TGTGCCAGTAGTATGGACGGAGCCTACGAGCAGTACTTC. Its translation is CASSMDGAYEQYF.

Concerning this clone: This sample also contains other DNA sequences that code for the same CDR3. This chain links TRBV28 with TRBJ2-7; 7 nucleotides line up with TRBD1. CDR1 MDHEN and CDR2 SYDVKM come from the germline V gene. CDR3 length: 13 residues. V lost 5 bases to trimming and J lost 1 base; unmatched junction nucleotides: 2. CDR3 sequence: CASSLTGSYEQYF. Here the CDR3 DNA reads TGTGCCAGCAGTCTGACAGGGTCCTACGAGCAGTACTTC.